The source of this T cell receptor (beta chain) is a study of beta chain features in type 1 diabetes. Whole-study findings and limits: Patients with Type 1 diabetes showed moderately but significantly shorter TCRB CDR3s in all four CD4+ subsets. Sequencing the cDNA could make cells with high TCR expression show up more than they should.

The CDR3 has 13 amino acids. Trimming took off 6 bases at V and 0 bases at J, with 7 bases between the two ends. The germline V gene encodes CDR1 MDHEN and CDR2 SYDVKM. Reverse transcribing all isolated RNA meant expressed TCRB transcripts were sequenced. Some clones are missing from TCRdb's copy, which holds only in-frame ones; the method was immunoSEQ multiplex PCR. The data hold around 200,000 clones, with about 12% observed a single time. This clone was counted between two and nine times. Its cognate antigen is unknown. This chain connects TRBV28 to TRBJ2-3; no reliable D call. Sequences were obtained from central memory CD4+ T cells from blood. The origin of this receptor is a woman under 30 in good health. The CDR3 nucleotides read TGTGCCAGCAGCACCGCGAGCACAGATACGCAGTATTTT. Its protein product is CASSTASTDTQYF.